The present TCR beta chain was sequenced within a study of cytomegalovirus exposure and HLA in healthy donors. The CDR3 runs to 17 residues. J gave up 0 bases and V 3 bases, and 11 bases lay outside the gene matches. Germline CDR1 KGHSH, CDR2 LQKENI. Primers included in the PCR were 60 Vbeta and 13 Jbeta primers. Some clones are missing from TCRdb's copy, which holds only in-frame ones; the method was immunoSEQ multiplex PCR. The top ten hold around 9.9% of the sample, which has about 130,000 clones, 78% seen once. The TCR sequence derives from a man aged 25-40 years in good health and CMV-seropositive. V is TRBV18 and J is TRBJ2-7; 7 bases are shared with TRBD1. Sequenced input: PBMCs. The CDR3 region is CASSPRLATGPSYEQYF. The CDR3 coding sequence is TGTGCCAGCTCACCCAGACTGGCGACAGGGCCCTCCTACGAGCAGTACTTC. The full variable domain, with the rest looked up from reference TRBV18 and TRBJ2-7, is NAGVMQNPRHLVRRRGQEARLRCSPMKGHSHVYWYRQLPEEGLKFMVYLQKENIIDESGMPKERFSAEFPKEGPSILRIQQVVRGDSAAYFCASSPRLATGPSYEQYFGPGTRLTVT.